This T cell receptor (beta chain) was obtained from a study of tumour-infiltrating T cells in Burkitt lymphoma. Trimming took 0 bases from V and 2 from J, leaving 11 bases between them. The germline CDR1 and CDR2 sequences are SGHDT and YYEEEE. The CDR3 is 15 amino acids. This clone was seen more than once but under ten times. Its antigen is not known. Sequencing was performed with immunoSEQ multiplex PCR; in TCRdb, only in-frame clones are kept and a portion is missing. The sample shows fewer than 1,500 clones, 12% of them seen only once. Study conclusions and caveats: Many Burkitt lymphoma patients shared several public clonotypes.

This chain connects TRBV5-6 to TRBJ1-2; a possible D gene is TRBD1 (5 bases). The clonotype was recovered from a human donor with Burkitt lymphoma. Sequences were obtained from tumor tissue. CDR3 protein: CASSLDSGTNYGYTF. The CDR3 region has the DNA TGTGCCAGCAGCTTGGATTCGGGGACCAACTATGGCTACACCTTC.